This TCR beta chain was obtained from a study of CD4+ T cells in melanoma. Assay: immunoSEQ multiplex PCR; the TCRdb copy retains only in-frame clones and omits some. This table holds 13,000 to 15,000 clones, roughly 70% found once. V lost 0 bases and J lost 2, with 10 bases in between. Germline-derived CDR1 and CDR2 are SGHRS and YFSETQ. CDR3 length: 15 amino acids. A word on this clone: Antigen specificity is unknown.

General study points: A reported correlation linked neoantigen-specific CD4+ T cells to CD8+, macrophage and B cell function. Reportedly, melanoma neoantigen-specific CD4+ T cells showed varied differentiation states.

The sample was cells from a culture (not recorded whether cultured in vitro). The rearrangement links TRBV5-1 to TRBJ2-3; D unclear. The receptor comes from a human donor with melanoma. CDR3 sequence (DNA): TGCGCCAGCAGCTTGGATACATATGCCACAGATACGCAGTATTTT. It is translated as CASSLDTYATDTQYF.